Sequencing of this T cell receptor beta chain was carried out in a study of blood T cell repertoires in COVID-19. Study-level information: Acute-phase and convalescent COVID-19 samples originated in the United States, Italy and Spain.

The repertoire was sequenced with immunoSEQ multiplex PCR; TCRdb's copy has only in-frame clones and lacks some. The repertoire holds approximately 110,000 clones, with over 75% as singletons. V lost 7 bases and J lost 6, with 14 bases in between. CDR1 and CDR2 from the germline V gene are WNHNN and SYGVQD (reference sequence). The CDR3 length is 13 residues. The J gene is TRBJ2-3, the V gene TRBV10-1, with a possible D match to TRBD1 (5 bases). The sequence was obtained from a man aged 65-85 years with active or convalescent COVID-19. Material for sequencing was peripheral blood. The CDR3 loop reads CASNAGSGDTQYF. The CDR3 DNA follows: TGCGCCAGCAATGCCGGATCAGGGGATACGCAGTATTTT.